A selection of T cell receptor beta chains follows, all from one sample in a study of T cell responses to AZD1222 COVID-19 vaccine. TCRdb's copy holds only in-frame clones and misses some; the assay was immunoSEQ multiplex PCR. Altogether 150,000 to 200,000 clones are present, 85% to 90% being singletons, with the ten largest covering around 10%. The sample in question was peripheral blood, obtained 28 days after the second AZD1222 dose. All receptors come from an adult who received the AZD1222 COVID-19 vaccine. Both conserved end residues are part of each CDR3. Fields, in order: V gene, D gene, J gene, clone size, CDR3 DNA, CDR3 protein. A D gene is named only where the DNA matches it firmly. Clone size is stated in some rows and not others, as once, few, many or a class when expanded.

TRBV6-5	.	TRBJ1-3	.	TGTGCCAGCAGGGACGCGGGGCCTCCTGGAAACACCATATATTTT	CASRDAGPPGNTIYF
TRBV6-2/TRBV6-3	TRBD1	TRBJ2-7	.	TGTGCCAGCAGTTACCAACGACAGGGCAACGAGCAGTACTTC	CASSYQRQGNEQYF
TRBV6-2/TRBV6-3	.	TRBJ1-1	.	TGTGCCAGCAGTTACATCCGCGGGGGTTCGAACACTGAAGCTTTCTTT	CASSYIRGGSNTEAFF
TRBV5-8	.	TRBJ1-6	.	TGTGCCAGCAGCCGGGGTTTAACCGATAATTCACCCCTCCACTTT	CASSRGLTDNSPLHF
TRBV19	.	TRBJ2-1	.	TGTGCCAGCCACGGGCCGAACAATGAGCAGTTCTTC	CASHGPNNEQFF
TRBV7-9	.	TRBJ1-2	.	TGTGCCAGCAGCTTAGCGCTGGGGGTGCCTGGCTACACCTTC	CASSLALGVPGYTF
TRBV3-1/TRBV3-2	TRBD2	TRBJ2-2	.	TGTGCCAGCAGCCAAGATCTAGCGGGGCGGATTACCGGGGAGCTGTTTTTT	CASSQDLAGRITGELFF
TRBV4-2	TRBD1	TRBJ2-6	.	TGTGCCAGCAGCCGTTCAACAGGGGGCGACGGGGCCAACGTCCTGACTTTC	CASSRSTGGDGANVLTF
TRBV19	.	TRBJ1-3	.	TGTGCCAGTAGCACTACAGCGACTAACATATATTTT	CASSTTATNIYF
TRBV6-5	.	TRBJ1-1	.	TGTGCCAGCAGTCGGAACAACCAAAACACTGAAGCTTTCTTT	CASSRNNQNTEAFF
TRBV6-5	.	TRBJ1-5	.	TGTGCCAGCCGAACGCGGGTGAATAGCAATCAGCCCCAGCATTTT	CASRTRVNSNQPQHF
TRBV2	.	TRBJ2-7	few	TGTGCCAGCAGTACAGGGCCACCAGCCTACGAGCAGTACTTC	CASSTGPPAYEQYF
TRBV18	.	TRBJ1-3	.	TGTGCCAGCTCACCAATGGGAGACTCTGGAAACACCATATATTTT	CASSPMGDSGNTIYF
TRBV27	TRBD2	TRBJ2-5	.	TGTGCCAGCAGTGAGACTAGCGGCGCCCGAGAGACCCAGTACTTC	CASSETSGARETQYF
TRBV15	.	TRBJ1-3	.	TGTGCCACCAGCAGACTCTCACCCGGAGAGGCGGGAAACACCATATATTTT	CATSRLSPGEAGNTIYF
TRBV12-3/TRBV12-4	.	TRBJ1-1	.	TGTGCCAGCAGTCGAAACACTGAAGCTTTCTTT	CASSRNTEAFF
TRBV5-8	.	TRBJ2-5	.	TGTGCCACCATCTTTGGGGGGGCCGAGACCCAGTACTTC	CATIFGGAETQYF
TRBV4-2	.	TRBJ2-7	.	TGTGCCAGCAGCCATAGTGTAGGGGACTACGAGCAGTACTTC	CASSHSVGDYEQYF
TRBV29-1	TRBD1	TRBJ1-4	once	TGCAGCGTTGCCCAAAACAGGGGTGGTGAAAAACTGTTTTTT	CSVAQNRGGEKLFF
TRBV25-1	.	TRBJ1-6	.	TGTGCCAGCAGTGAATATGTTACGACGGGTAATTCACCCCTCCACTTT	CASSEYVTTGNSPLHF
TRBV28	.	TRBJ1-1	.	TGTGCCAGTCACGGGGGACGGGGCACTGAAGCTTTCTTT	CASHGGRGTEAFF
TRBV7-2	.	TRBJ2-3	few	TGTGCCAGCAGCTTAGGAAGGGCTCGCAGGGAGCAGTATTTT	CASSLGRARREQYF
TRBV30	TRBD1	TRBJ1-4	once	TGTGCCTGGAGTCCCTGGACAGGAACTAATGAAAAACTGTTTTTT	CAWSPWTGTNEKLFF
TRBV19	.	TRBJ2-3	.	TGTGCCAGTAGTCCCCTGGCCACTGCGTCCACAGATACGCAGTATTTT	CASSPLATASTDTQYF
TRBV7-8	TRBD2	TRBJ2-5	.	TGTGCCAGCAGTTTGTCTAGCGGTGGGGCAGAGACCCAGTACTTC	CASSLSSGGAETQYF
TRBV6-2/TRBV6-3	TRBD2	TRBJ2-1	once	TGTGCCAGCAGTTACTCGGCACTAGCGGGCGTTCTTCTCTACAATGAGCAGTTCTTC	CASSYSALAGVLLYNEQFF
TRBV5-4	.	TRBJ1-2	.	TGTGCCAGCAGACAATATTCTGAGGGAGGCTACACCTTC	CASRQYSEGGYTF
TRBV2	.	TRBJ1-2	.	TGTGCCAGCAGTGTCAGGGCGGGATCTGGCTACACCTTC	CASSVRAGSGYTF
TRBV7-7	.	TRBJ2-3	once	TGTGCCAGCAGCGGAAGCAAACAGGGGAGGTTGGGGACAGATACGCAGTATTTT	CASSGSKQGRLGTDTQYF
TRBV7-6	TRBD1	TRBJ2-2	.	TGTGCCAGTACTCGAGGACAGGGGGTAACCGGGGAGCTGTTTTTT	CASTRGQGVTGELFF
TRBV19	.	TRBJ1-1	.	TGTGCCAGTAGTTCGACTCAGGGGTACACTGAAGCTTTCTTT	CASSSTQGYTEAFF
TRBV28	.	TRBJ2-1	.	TGTGCCAGCAGTGGCACGAGGGGACGGTCCTACAATGAGCAGTTCTTC	CASSGTRGRSYNEQFF
TRBV5-6	.	TRBJ2-7	.	TGTGCCAGCAGCGGGGTGCAGGGTCTCCACGAGCAGTACTTC	CASSGVQGLHEQYF
TRBV5-1	.	TRBJ2-1	.	TGCGCCAGCAGCTCCACCCCGCCCCATGAGCAGTTCTTC	CASSSTPPHEQFF
TRBV5-8	.	TRBJ1-2	.	TGTGCCAGCAGCTTGATGGGGAATCACTATGGCTACACCTTC	CASSLMGNHYGYTF
TRBV29-1	.	TRBJ1-1	.	TGCAGCGTTGAATGGGCGGGCGGGAACACTGAAGCTTTCTTT	CSVEWAGGNTEAFF
TRBV7-9	.	TRBJ2-5	.	TGTGCCAGCAGCTTTGGGGGCGAAGAGACCCAGTACTTC	CASSFGGEETQYF
TRBV5-5	TRBD2	TRBJ2-1	once	TGTGCCAGCAGCTTACTAGCGGGGGCGGTGTATGAGCAGTTCTTC	CASSLLAGAVYEQFF
TRBV6-2/TRBV6-3	TRBD2	TRBJ2-2	.	TGTGCCAGCAGCTGGACTAGCGGGGACACCGGGGAGCTGTTTTTT	CASSWTSGDTGELFF
TRBV4-2	.	TRBJ1-2	.	TGTGCCAGCAGCCCCTCCGGCCTACCGGGCTACACCTTC	CASSPSGLPGYTF
TRBV6-6	.	TRBJ2-7	.	TGTGCCAGCAGTTACCGGCAGGTAGAGTACGAGCAGTACTTC	CASSYRQVEYEQYF
TRBV4-1	.	TRBJ2-7	.	TGCGCCAGCAGCCAAGAGGGGCTAGGTTACGAGCAGTACTTC	CASSQEGLGYEQYF
TRBV29-1	.	TRBJ1-2	.	TGCAGCGTTGTCAAGGCCGAGAACTATGGCTACACCTTC	CSVVKAENYGYTF
TRBV6-1	.	TRBJ1-5	.	TGTGCCAGCAGTGATCACCCGGGCGGGAATCAGCCCCAGCATTTT	CASSDHPGGNQPQHF
TRBV3-1/TRBV3-2	TRBD1	TRBJ1-2	.	TGTGCCAGCAGCCGGACAGGGGAGGGTGGCTACACCTTC	CASSRTGEGGYTF
TRBV3-1/TRBV3-2	TRBD1	TRBJ2-7	.	TGTGCCAGCAGCCAACAAGACAGGGCGGCCGAGCAGTACTTC	CASSQQDRAAEQYF
TRBV5-1	TRBD1	TRBJ2-3	.	TGCGCCAGCAGCGGGACAGGGGGCGCAGATACGCAGTATTTT	CASSGTGGADTQYF
TRBV3-1/TRBV3-2	TRBD1	TRBJ1-3	.	TGTGCCAGCAGCCGGGACAGGCGGGCCATATATTTT	CASSRDRRAIYF